This T cell receptor beta chain was found in a study of cytomegalovirus exposure and HLA in healthy donors. The PCR made use of 60 Vbeta and 13 Jbeta primers. Data came from immunoSEQ multiplex PCR; TCRdb stores just in-frame clones and leaves some out. The sample has roughly 150,000 clones, 79% seen once. Germline values: CDR1 LGHNA, CDR2 YNFKEQ. The CDR3 totals 18 residues. Trimming took off 0 bases at V and 0 bases at J, with 16 bases between the two ends. This receptor was identified in a man aged 35-49 years in good health and CMV-seropositive. Sequencing used PBMCs. V and J are TRBV4-2 and TRBJ2-3; a weak D match, TRBD2 (7 bases). The CDR3 spells CASSQDWGGLTSTDTQYF. CDR3 bases: TGTGCCAGCAGCCAAGATTGGGGGGGGCTAACTAGCACAGATACGCAGTATTTT.